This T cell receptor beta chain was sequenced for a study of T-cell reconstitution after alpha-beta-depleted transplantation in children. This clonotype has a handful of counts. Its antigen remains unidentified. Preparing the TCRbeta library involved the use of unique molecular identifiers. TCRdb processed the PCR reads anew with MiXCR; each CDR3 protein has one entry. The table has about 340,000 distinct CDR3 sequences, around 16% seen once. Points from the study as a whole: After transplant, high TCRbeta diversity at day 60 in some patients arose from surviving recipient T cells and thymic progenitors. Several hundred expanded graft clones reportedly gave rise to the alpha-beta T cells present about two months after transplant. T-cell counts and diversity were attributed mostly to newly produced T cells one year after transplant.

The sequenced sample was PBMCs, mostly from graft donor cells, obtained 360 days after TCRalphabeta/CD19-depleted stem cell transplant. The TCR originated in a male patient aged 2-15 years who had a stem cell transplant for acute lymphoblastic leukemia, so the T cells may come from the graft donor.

Written as DNA, the CDR3 is TGTGCCAGCAGCGTAGACGGGTATCCCCTCGATGAGCAGTTCTTC. Amino acid sequence: CASSVDGYPLDEQFF. The chain combines TRBV9 with TRBJ2-1; D is unresolved. The ends were cut back, 0 bases at V and 8 bases at J, with 15 bases in the middle. CDR1 SGDLS and CDR2 YYNGEE come from the germline V gene. CDR3 size: 15 residues.